This TCR beta chain was captured in a study of blood T cell repertoires in COVID-19. Study-level background: The origin of the acute and convalescent COVID-19 samples was the United States, Italy and Spain.

The CDR3 has 16 residues. From germline, CDR1 is LNHDA and CDR2 SQIVND (reference sequence). The V gene lost 7 bases and the J gene lost 4 bases, with 19 bases spanning the gap. Source study methods: Amplification with reference gene primers provided the estimates of nucleated cell counts. Repertoires were generated with immunoSEQ multiplex PCR, while TCRdb's copy carries only in-frame clones and drops some. V and J calls and clone size are those listed in that table; D and trimming were worked out from the DNA. The sample has 190,000 or so clones; roughly four fifths are singletons. All enrollees were roughly 18 to 90 years old and from some 24 US areas.

This receptor was identified in a man aged 35-49 years who had recovered from COVID-19. The chain is built from TRBV19 and TRBJ1-4; D gene ambiguous. Sequencing was performed on PBMCs or T cells enriched from blood (not recorded which). The CDR3 DNA follows: TGTGCCAGTAACAACCAAAGCCGGGGTATTAATGAAAAACTGTTTTTT. Its translation: CASNNQSRGINEKLFF.